The sequence of this T cell receptor (beta chain) was determined in a study of blood T cells in healthy people across ages. CDR3 length: 18 residues. V shed 6 bases and J shed 0 bases, with 18 bases lying between them. Germline lookup yields CDR1 MNHEY and CDR2 SMNVEV (reference sequence). A second PCR of roughly 7 to 11 cycles used a sample-barcoded 5' primer and a J-beta primer mix. TCRdb redid the calling of the 5' RACE reads with MiXCR, one entry per CDR3 protein. In the table there are 1,500,000 or so distinct CDR3 sequences, 40% to 45% of which are singletons. Source material: blood. This receptor was identified in a woman aged 18-30 years in good health. V gene TRBV27 combines with J gene TRBJ2-6; D possibly corresponds to TRBD1 (6 bases). CDR3 DNA: TGTGCCAGCAGCGAACAGGGTCACTATCTCTCTGGGGCCAACGTCCTGACTTTC. Protein product: CASSEQGHYLSGANVLTF.